The 16 T cell receptor beta chains in this list originate from one sample, sequenced in a study of blood T cell repertoires in COVID-19. Clones were read by immunoSEQ multiplex PCR, and TCRdb kept only the in-frame ones, dropping some. The sample has under 200,000 clones; 82% are singletons. Sequencing was performed on peripheral blood. The receptors come from an older woman with COVID-19, enrolled during active disease.

This clone was found once. The rearrangement joins TRBV7-9 to TRBJ1-1; maybe TRBD1 (5 bases). The V gene lost 3 bases and the J gene lost 6 bases, with 11 bases spanning the gap. Germline lookup yields CDR1 SEHNR and CDR2 FQNEAQ (reference sequence). This CDR3 has 13 residues. CDR3 protein: CASSFPGQAEAFF. The CDR3 region has the DNA TGTGCCAGCAGCTTCCCTGGACAAGCTGAAGCTTTCTTT. The entire variable domain, with the rest obtained from reference TRBV7-9 and TRBJ1-1, is as follows: DTGVSQNPRHKITKRGQNVTFRCDPISEHNRLYWYRQTLGQGPEFLTYFQNEAQLEKSRLLSDRFSAERPKGSFSTLEIQRTEQGDSAMYLCASSFPGQAEAFFGQGTRLTVV.

The J gene is TRBJ1-2, the V gene TRBV10-2; 7 positions agree with TRBD1. In germline, CDR1 is WSHSY, CDR2 SAAADI. The CDR3 has 13 residues. Trimming took 8 bases from V and 4 from J; bases not matched to a gene: 7. CDR3 sequence reads: CASGIQGTYGYTF. CDR3 nucleotides: TGCGCCAGCGGAATACAGGGGACCTATGGCTACACCTTC.

The chain employs TRBV5-6 and TRBJ1-2; D gene uncertain. V lost 1 base and J lost 4, with 8 bases in between. The germline V gene has CDR1 SGHDT and CDR2 YYEEEE. The CDR3 has 13 residues. Here the CDR3 DNA reads TGTGCCAGCAGCTTGAGAGGGAGCTATGGCTACACCTTC. Translating it yields CASSLRGSYGYTF.

This chain connects TRBV5-4 to TRBJ1-1; D uncertain. CDR3 length: 13 residues. V was shortened by 4 bases and J by 1 base, with 8 bases between the two germline ends. The V gene's germline CDR1 is SGHNT and CDR2 YYREEE (reference sequence). DNA of the CDR3: TGTGCCAGCAGCCGCGTTGGGAACACTGAAGCTTTCTTT. Protein: CASSRVGNTEAFF.

This clone was detected only a few times. J is TRBJ1-5 and V is TRBV28; TRBD1 might be the D (6 bases). Trimming left V 3 bases short and J 0 bases short, with 15 bases between. Germline assignment: CDR1 MDHEN and CDR2 SYDVKM. CDR3 length: 17 residues. The chain's CDR3 is CASSFLGVGGSNQPQHF. The CDR3 DNA reads as TGTGCCAGCAGTTTTTTAGGGGTAGGGGGTAGCAATCAGCCCCAGCATTTT.

The chain joins TRBV2 to TRBJ1-1, with D maybe TRBD1 (6 bases). V was pared by 1 base and J by 6 bases, with 15 bases between. The length of the CDR3 is 15 residues. Germline V CDR1 and CDR2: SNHLY, FYNNEI. Here the CDR3 reads CASSEVGRGYPEAFF. CDR3 DNA sequence: TGTGCCAGCAGTGAAGTAGGCAGGGGATACCCTGAAGCTTTCTTT. The full variable domain, completed using reference TRBV2 and TRBJ1-1, is EPEVTQTPSHQVTQMGQEVILRCVPISNHLYFYWYRQILGQKVEFLVSFYNNEISEKSEIFDDQFSVERPDGSNFTLKIRSTKLEDSAMYFCASSEVGRGYPEAFFGQGTRLTVV.

This chain connects TRBV28 to TRBJ1-1; 7 bases are shared with TRBD1. The CDR3 has 15 residues. The germline V gene has CDR1 MDHEN and CDR2 SYDVKM. V dropped 1 base and J dropped 3; count of bases not matched to a gene: 5. DNA for the CDR3: TGTGCCAGCAGTTTATTTACAGGGGCTCACACTGAAGCTTTCTTT. Its translation: CASSLFTGAHTEAFF.

This clone was seen once. V and J are TRBV19 and TRBJ2-7; D is ambiguous. CDR1 and CDR2 (germline): LNHDA, SQIVND (reference sequence). The CDR3 runs to 12 residues. V dropped 2 bases and J dropped 11 bases, with 13 bases sitting between them. The CDR3 DNA reads TGTGCCAGTAGTATACCAGGCACCCGTAAGTACTTC. It specifies CASSIPGTRKYF.

The CDR3 loop reads CASSPNGQANSPLHF. CDR3 nucleotide sequence: TGTGCCAGCTCACCGAATGGGCAGGCTAATTCACCCCTCCACTTT. The V and J genes are TRBV18 and TRBJ1-6; D remains unclear. Germline V CDR1 and CDR2: KGHSH, LQKENI. Trimming removed 3 bases at V and 6 bases at J, with 12 bases between. This CDR3 has 15 residues.

This clone is a singleton in its sample. The genes are TRBV6-2 or TRBV6-3 and TRBJ2-7; 9 bases fit TRBD1. Looked up from germline, CDR1 is MNHEY and CDR2 is SVGEGT. Trimming cost V 5 bases and J 0 bases; bases outside gene matches: 11. This CDR3 has 17 residues. DNA for the CDR3: TGTGCCAGCAGTACGGGACAGGGCTACCTTAGCTCCTACGAGCAGTACTTC. It specifies CASSTGQGYLSSYEQYF.

The gene calls are TRBV7-2 and TRBJ2-5; perhaps TRBD2 as D (5 bases). V lost 0 bases and J 1 base, leaving 9 bases between the germline ends. Per germline, CDR1 SGHTA and CDR2 FQGNSA. CDR3 size: 15 residues. CDR3 nucleotide sequence: TGTGCCAGCAGCTTAGCCCGAGGGCCCCAAGAGACCCAGTACTTC. Translation gives CASSLARGPQETQYF.

About this clone itself: The germline gene is not matched at one end of the junction; a read error may be the cause. The V and J genes are TRBV7-7 and TRBJ2-1, with 9 bases identical to TRBD1. The CDR3 is 15 amino acids. Germline CDR1 SSHAT, CDR2 FNYEAQ (reference sequence). The CDR3 is CASSMDRGGYNEQFF. The CDR3 DNA reads TGTGCTAGCAGCATGGACAGGGGAGGGTACAATGAGCAGTTCTTC.

V usage is TRBV29-1 and J usage is TRBJ2-1; possibly TRBD2 for D (5 bases). There are 12 residues in the CDR3. CDR1 is SQVTM and CDR2 is ANQGSEA in the germline V gene. V shed 6 bases and J shed 8 bases, with 14 bases lying between them. CDR3 coding DNA: TGCAGCGTGAGGGCCTCCCTTTATGAGCAGTTCTTC. Amino acids: CSVRASLYEQFF.

The chain carries TRBV20-1 and TRBJ2-7; tentatively, D is TRBD1 (5 bases). V was pared by 3 bases and J by 2 bases, with 14 bases between. The CDR3 has 14 amino acids. CDR1 is DFQATT, CDR2 SNEGSKA, per germline (reference sequence). This CDR3 reads CSASWYRRTYEQYF. CDR3 nucleotide sequence: TGCAGTGCTAGTTGGTACAGGCGAACCTACGAGCAGTACTTC.

The V gene is TRBV7-3, the J gene TRBJ2-2; TRBD1 aligns across 12 bases. Germline lookup yields CDR1 SGHTA and CDR2 FQGTGA. Unmatched junction bases numbered 4, after V lost 4 bases and J lost 4 bases. The CDR3 runs 16 residues. The CDR3 region has the DNA TGTGCCAGCAGCTGGGGACAGGGGGCTGGCACCGGGGAGCTGTTTTTT. Its protein is CASSWGQGAGTGELFF.

This rearrangement joins TRBV4-1 to TRBJ1-4; D is unclear. Germline CDR1 reads MGHRA; CDR2 reads YSYEKL. The CDR3 spans 16 residues. Trimming cost V 0 bases and J 1 base, with 9 bases left between them. The DNA of the CDR3 is TGCGCCAGCAGCCAAGATGGAGGGATAACTAATGAAAAACTGTTTTTT. Translated: CASSQDGGITNEKLFF.